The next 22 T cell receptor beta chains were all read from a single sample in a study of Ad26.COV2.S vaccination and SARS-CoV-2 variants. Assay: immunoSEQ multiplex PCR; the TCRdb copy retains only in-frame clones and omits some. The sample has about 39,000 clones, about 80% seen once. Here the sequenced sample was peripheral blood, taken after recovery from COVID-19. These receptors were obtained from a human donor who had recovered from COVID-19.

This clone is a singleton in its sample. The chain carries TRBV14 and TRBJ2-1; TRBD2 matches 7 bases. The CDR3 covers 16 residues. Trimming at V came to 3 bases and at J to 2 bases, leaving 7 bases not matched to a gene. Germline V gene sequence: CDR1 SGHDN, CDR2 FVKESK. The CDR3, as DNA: TGTGCCAGCAGCCACCGGGGGGTTGGGGCCTACAATGAGCAGTTCTTC. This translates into CASSHRGVGAYNEQFF.

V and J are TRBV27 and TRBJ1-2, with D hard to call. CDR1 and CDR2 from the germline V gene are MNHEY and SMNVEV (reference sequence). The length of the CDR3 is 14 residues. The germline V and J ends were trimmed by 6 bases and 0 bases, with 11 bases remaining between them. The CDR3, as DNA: TGTGCCAGCAGCATATCGAGAGCTAACTATGGCTACACCTTC. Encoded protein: CASSISRANYGYTF.

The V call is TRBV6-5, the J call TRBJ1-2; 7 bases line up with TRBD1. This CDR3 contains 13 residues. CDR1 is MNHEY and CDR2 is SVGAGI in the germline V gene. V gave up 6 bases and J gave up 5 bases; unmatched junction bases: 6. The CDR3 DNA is TGTGCCAGCAGATGGCAGGGGGGGTATGGCTACACCTTC. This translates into CASRWQGGYGYTF.

The CDR3 is CASSQEGLGSYNEQFF. CDR3 in DNA: TGCGCCAGCAGCCAAGAAGGACTAGGCTCCTACAATGAGCAGTTCTTC. The chain couples TRBV4-1 to TRBJ2-1, with 7 bases identical to TRBD2. This CDR3 is built from 16 residues. V lost 0 bases and J lost 0; bases outside the gene matches: 2. Looked up from germline, CDR1 is MGHRA and CDR2 is YSYEKL.

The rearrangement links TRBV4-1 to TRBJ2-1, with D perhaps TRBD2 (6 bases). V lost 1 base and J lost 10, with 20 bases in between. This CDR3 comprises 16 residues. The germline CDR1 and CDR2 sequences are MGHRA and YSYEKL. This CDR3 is CASSQGDSVSSGEQFF. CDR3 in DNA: TGCGCCAGCAGCCAAGGGGACTCCGTATCATCAGGCGAGCAGTTCTTC.

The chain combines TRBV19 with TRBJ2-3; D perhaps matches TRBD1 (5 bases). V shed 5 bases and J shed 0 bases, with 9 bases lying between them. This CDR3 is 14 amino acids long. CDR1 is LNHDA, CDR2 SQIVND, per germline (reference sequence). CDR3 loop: CASSLGASTDTQYF. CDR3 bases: TGTGCCAGTAGTTTAGGGGCTAGCACAGATACGCAGTATTTT.

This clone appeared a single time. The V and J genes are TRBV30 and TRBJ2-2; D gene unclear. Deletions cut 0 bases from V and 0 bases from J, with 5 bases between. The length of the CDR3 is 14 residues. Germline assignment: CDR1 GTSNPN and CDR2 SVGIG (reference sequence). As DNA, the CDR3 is TGTGCCTGGAGTGTTGTAACGAACACCGGGGAGCTGTTTTTT. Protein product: CAWSVVTNTGELFF.

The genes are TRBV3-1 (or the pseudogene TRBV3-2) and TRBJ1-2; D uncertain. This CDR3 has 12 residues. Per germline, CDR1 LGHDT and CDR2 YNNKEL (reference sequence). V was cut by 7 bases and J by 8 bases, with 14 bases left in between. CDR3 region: CASKGEEGGYTF. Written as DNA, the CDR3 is TGTGCCAGCAAGGGAGAGGAGGGAGGCTACACCTTC.

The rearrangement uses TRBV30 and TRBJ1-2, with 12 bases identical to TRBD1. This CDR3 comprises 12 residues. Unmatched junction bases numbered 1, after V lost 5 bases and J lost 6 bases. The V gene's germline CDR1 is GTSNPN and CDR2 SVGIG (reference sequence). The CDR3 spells CAWWDRGHGYTF. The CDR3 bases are TGTGCCTGGTGGGACAGGGGGCATGGCTACACCTTC.

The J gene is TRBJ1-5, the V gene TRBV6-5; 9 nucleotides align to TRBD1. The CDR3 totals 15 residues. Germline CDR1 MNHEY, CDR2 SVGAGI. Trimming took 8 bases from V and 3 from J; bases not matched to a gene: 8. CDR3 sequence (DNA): TGTGCCAGCCGGGGACAGGGAGTCGTCAATCAGCCCCAGCATTTT. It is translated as CASRGQGVVNQPQHF.

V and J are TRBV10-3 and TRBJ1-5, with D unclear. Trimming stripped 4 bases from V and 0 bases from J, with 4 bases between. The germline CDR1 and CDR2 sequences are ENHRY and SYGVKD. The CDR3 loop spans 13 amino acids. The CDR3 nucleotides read TGTGCCATCAGTGGAAGTAGCAATCAGCCCCAGCATTTT. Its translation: CAISGSSNQPQHF.

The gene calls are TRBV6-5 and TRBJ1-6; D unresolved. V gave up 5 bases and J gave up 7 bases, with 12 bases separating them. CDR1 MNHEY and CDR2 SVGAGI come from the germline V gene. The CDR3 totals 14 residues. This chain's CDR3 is CASSPQRENSPLHF. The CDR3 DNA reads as TGTGCCAGCAGTCCCCAACGGGAAAATTCACCCCTCCACTTT.

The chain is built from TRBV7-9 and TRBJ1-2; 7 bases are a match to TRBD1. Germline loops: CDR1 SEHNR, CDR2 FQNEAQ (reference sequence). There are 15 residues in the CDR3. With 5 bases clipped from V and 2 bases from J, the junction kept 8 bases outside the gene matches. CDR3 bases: TGTGCCAGCAGCCAAACAGGGGCCCGAAACTATGGCTACACCTTC. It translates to CASSQTGARNYGYTF.

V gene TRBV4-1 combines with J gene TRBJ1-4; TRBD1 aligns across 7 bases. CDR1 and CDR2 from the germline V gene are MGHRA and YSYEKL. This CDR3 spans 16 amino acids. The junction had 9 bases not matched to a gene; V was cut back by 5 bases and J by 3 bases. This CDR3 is CASSEGASRANEKLFF. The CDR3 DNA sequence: TGCGCCAGCAGCGAGGGGGCGTCGAGGGCTAATGAAAAACTGTTTTTT.

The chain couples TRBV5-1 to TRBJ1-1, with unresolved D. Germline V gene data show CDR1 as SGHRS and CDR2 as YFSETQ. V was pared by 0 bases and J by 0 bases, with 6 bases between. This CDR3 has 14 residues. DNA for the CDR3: TGCGCCAGCAGCTTGGTGCCCGTGAACACTGAAGCTTTCTTT. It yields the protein CASSLVPVNTEAFF.

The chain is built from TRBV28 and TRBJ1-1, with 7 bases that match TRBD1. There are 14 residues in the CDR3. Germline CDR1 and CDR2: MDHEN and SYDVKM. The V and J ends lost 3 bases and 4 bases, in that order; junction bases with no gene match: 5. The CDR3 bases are TGTGCCAGCAGTTTCAAGGGGGACAGCACTGAAGCTTTCTTT. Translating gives CASSFKGDSTEAFF.

In DNA form, the CDR3 reads TGTGCCAGCCTCGACAGGGACAAGGCTTTCTTT. Translated: CASLDRDKAFF. The chain couples TRBV18 to TRBJ1-1; TRBD1 matches at 7 bases. This CDR3 has 11 amino acids. CDR1 is KGHSH and CDR2 is LQKENI in the germline V gene. Trimming cost V 8 bases and J 11 bases; bases outside gene matches: 8. Drawing the rest from reference TRBV18 and TRBJ1-1, the complete variable domain is NAGVMQNPRHLVRRRGQEARLRCSPMKGHSHVYWYRQLPEEGLKFMVYLQKENIIDESGMPKERFSAEFPKEGPSILRIQQVVRGDSAAYFCASLDRDKAFFGQGTRLTVV.

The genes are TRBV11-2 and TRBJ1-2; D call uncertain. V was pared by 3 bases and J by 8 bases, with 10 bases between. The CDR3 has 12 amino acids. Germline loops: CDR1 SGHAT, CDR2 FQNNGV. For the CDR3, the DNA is TGTGCCAGCAGCTTCGGTATTCGGGGCTACACCTTC. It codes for CASSFGIRGYTF.

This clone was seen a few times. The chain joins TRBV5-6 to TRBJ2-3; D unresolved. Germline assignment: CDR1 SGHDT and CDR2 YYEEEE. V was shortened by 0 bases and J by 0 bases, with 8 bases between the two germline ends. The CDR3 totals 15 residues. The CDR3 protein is CASSLGGFSTDTQYF. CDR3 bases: TGTGCCAGCAGCTTGGGCGGTTTTAGCACAGATACGCAGTATTTT.

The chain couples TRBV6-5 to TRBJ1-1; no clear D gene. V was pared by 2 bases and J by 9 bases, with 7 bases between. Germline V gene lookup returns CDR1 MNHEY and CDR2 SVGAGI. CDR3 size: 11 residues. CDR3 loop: CASSYGLKAFF. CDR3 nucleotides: TGTGCCAGCAGTTACGGATTAAAAGCTTTCTTT.

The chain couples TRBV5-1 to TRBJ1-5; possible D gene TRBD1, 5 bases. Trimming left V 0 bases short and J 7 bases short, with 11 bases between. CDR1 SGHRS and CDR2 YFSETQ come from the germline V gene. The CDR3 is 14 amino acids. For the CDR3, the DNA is TGCGCCAGCAGCTTGGCCGGGGCAGGACAGCCCCAGCATTTT. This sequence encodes CASSLAGAGQPQHF.

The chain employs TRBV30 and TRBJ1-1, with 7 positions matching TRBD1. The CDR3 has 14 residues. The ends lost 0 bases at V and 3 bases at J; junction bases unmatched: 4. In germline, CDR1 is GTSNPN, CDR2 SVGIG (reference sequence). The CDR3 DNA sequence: TGTGCCTGGAGTGTACGGACAGGTGACACTGAAGCTTTCTTT. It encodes CAWSVRTGDTEAFF.